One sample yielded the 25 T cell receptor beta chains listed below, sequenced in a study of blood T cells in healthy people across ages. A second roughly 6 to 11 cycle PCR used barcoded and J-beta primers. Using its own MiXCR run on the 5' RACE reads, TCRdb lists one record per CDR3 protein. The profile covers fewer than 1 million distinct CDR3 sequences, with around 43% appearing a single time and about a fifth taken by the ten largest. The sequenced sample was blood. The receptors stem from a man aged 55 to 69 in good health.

CDR3 in amino acids: CSVRGADYSNNEQYF. Written as DNA, the CDR3 is TGCAGCGTTCGGGGGGCGGACTATTCTAACAATGAGCAGTACTTC. The chain links TRBV29-1 to TRBJ2-1, with D possibly matching TRBD2 (7 bases). The DNA end lines up better with TRBJ2-7; the J call may be wrong. The CDR3 covers 15 residues. The germline CDR1 and CDR2 sequences are SQVTM and ANQGSEA.

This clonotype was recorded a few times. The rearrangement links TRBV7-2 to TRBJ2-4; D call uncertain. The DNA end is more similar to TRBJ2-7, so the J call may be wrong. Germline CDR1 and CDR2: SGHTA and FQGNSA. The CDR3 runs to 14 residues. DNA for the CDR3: TGTGCCAGCAGCCTGAGACTGAGTAACTACGAGCAGTACTTC. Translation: CASSLRLSNYEQYF.

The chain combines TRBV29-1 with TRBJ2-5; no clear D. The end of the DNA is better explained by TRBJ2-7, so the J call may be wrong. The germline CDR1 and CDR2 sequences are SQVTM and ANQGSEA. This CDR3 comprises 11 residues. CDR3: CSVAKPNEQYF. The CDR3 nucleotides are TGCAGCGTGGCAAAGCCAAACGAGCAGTACTTC.

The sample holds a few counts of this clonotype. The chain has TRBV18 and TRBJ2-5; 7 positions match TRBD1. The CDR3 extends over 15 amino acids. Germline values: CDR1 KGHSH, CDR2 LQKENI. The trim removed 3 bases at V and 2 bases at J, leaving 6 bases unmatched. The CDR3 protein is CASSPTGTEQETQYF. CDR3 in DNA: TGTGCCAGCTCACCTACAGGGACAGAACAAGAGACCCAGTACTTC.

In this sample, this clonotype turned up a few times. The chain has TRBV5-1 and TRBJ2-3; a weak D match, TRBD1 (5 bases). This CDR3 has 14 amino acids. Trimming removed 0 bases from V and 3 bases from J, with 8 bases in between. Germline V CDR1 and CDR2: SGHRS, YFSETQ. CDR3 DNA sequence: TGCGCCAGCAGCTTGGTCCCAGGGACAGATACGCAGTATTTT. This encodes CASSLVPGTDTQYF.

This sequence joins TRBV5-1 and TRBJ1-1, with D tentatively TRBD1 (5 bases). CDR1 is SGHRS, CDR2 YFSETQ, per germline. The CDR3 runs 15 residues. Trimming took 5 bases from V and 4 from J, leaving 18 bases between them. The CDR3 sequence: CASRVDQKGTTEAFF. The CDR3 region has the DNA TGCGCCAGCAGGGTTGATCAGAAAGGGACCACTGAAGCTTTCTTT.

In DNA, the CDR3 is TGCAGCGTTGCCATAGGAGGACTAGCGGGAGGCACCGGGGAGCTGTTTTTT. Residues: CSVAIGGLAGGTGELFF. The chain has TRBV29-1 and TRBJ2-2, with TRBD2 matching over 14 bases. CDR1 is SQVTM and CDR2 is ANQGSEA in the germline V gene. V was clipped by 4 bases and J by 4 bases; unmatched bases: 8. The CDR3 contains 17 residues.

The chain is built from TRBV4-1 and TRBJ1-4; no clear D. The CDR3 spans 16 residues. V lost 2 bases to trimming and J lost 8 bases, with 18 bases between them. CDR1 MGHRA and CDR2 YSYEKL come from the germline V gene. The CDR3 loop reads CASSQILAYGGEKLFF. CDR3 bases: TGCGCCAGCAGCCAAATTCTTGCCTACGGAGGGGAAAAACTGTTTTTT.

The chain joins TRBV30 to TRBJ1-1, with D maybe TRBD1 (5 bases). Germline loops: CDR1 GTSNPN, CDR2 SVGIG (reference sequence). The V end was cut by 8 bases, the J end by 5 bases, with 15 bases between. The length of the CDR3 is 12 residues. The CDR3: CAARGGDTEAFF. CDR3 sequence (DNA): TGTGCCGCCCGGGGAGGGGATACTGAAGCTTTCTTT.

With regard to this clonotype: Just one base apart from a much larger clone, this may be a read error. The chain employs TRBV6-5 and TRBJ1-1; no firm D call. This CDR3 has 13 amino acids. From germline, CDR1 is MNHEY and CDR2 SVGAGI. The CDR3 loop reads CVSSYSGWAEAFF. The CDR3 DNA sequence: TGTGTCAGCAGTTACTCGGGGTGGGCTGAAGCTTTCTTT.

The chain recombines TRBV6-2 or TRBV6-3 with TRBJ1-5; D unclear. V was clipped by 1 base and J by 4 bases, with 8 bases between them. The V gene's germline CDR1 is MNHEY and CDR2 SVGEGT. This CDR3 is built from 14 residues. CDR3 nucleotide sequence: TGTGCCAGCAGTTACTTCACCGGGAATCAGCCCCAGCATTTT. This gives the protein CASSYFTGNQPQHF.

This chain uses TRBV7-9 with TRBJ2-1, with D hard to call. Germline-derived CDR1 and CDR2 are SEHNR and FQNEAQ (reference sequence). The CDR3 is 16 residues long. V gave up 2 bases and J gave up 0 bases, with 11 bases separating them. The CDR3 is CASSLYAGFSYNEQFF. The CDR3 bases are TGTGCCAGCAGCTTATACGCCGGGTTCTCCTACAATGAGCAGTTCTTC. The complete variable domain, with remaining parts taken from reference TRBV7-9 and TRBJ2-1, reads DTGVSQNPRHKITKRGQNVTFRCDPISEHNRLYWYRQTLGQGPEFLTYFQNEAQLEKSRLLSDRFSAERPKGSFSTLEIQRTEQGDSAMYLCASSLYAGFSYNEQFFGPGTRLTVL.

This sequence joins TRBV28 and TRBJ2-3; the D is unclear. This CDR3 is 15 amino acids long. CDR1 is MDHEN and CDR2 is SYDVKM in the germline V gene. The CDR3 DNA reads TGTACCACCCAAACGGCAGGCCAAAGCACAGATACGCAGTATTTT. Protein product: CTTQTAGQSTDTQYF.

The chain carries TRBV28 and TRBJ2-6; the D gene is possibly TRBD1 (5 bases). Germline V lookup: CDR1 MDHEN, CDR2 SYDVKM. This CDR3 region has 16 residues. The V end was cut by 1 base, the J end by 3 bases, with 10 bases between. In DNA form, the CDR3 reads TGTGCCAGCAGTTTATCCCCAGGGTATGGGGCCAACGTCCTGACTTTC. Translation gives CASSLSPGYGANVLTF.

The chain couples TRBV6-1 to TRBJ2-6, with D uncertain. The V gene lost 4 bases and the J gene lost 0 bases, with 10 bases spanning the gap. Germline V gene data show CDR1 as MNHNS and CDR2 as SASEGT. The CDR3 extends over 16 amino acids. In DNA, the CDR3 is TGTGCCAGCAGTGGGTCGGCGCGCTCTGGGGCCAACGTCCTGACTTTC. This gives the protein CASSGSARSGANVLTF.

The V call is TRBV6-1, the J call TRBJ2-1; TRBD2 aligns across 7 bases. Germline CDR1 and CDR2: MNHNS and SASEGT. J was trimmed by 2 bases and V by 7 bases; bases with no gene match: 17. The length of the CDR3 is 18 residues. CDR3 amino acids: CASNPRGVTRPPYNEQFF. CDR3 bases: TGTGCCAGCAATCCCCGGGGGGTGACTAGGCCACCCTACAATGAGCAGTTCTTC.

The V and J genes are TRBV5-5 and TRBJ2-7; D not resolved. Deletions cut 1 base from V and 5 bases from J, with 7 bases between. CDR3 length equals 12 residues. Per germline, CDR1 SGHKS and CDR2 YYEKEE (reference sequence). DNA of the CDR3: TGTGCCAGCAGCTTGTGGGATCACGAGCAGTACTTC. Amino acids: CASSLWDHEQYF.

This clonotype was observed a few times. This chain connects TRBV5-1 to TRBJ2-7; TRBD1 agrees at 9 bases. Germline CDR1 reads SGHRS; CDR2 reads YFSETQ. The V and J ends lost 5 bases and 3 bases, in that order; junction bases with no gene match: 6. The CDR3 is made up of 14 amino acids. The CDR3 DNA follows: TGCGCCAGCAGACCGGGACAGGGACTCTACGAGCAGTACTTC. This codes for CASRPGQGLYEQYF.

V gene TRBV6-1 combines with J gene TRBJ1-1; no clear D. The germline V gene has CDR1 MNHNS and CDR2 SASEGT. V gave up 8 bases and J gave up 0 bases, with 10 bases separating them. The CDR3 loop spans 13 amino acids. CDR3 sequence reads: CASLKNMNTEAFF. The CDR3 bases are TGTGCCAGCCTCAAGAACATGAACACTGAAGCTTTCTTT.

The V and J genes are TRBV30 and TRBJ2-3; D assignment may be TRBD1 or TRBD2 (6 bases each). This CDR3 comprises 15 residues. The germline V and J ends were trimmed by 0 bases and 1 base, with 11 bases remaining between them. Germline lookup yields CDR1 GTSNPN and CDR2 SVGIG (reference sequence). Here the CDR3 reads CAWSVRGGRTDTQYF. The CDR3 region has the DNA TGTGCCTGGAGTGTACGAGGGGGGCGCACAGATACGCAGTATTTT.

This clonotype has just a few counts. For the CDR3, the DNA is TGCACCAGCTCGAGGCAGGGGGCAGCAGAGCACCCGGCCGAGCAGTACTTC. It specifies CTSSRQGAAEHPAEQYF. The chain links TRBV1 to TRBJ2-4; TRBD1, the table's D call, lacks a check against the DNA. The J call is in doubt because the DNA end fits TRBJ2-7 better. TRBV1 is a recognized pseudogene. The length of the CDR3 is 17 residues.

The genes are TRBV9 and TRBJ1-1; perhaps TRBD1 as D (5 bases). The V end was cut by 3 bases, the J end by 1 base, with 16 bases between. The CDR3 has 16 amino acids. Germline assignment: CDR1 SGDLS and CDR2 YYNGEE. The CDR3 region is CASSEIIMGGNTEAFF. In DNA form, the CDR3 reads TGTGCCAGCAGCGAAATAATTATGGGGGGGAACACTGAAGCTTTCTTT. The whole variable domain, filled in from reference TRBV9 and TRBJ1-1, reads DSGVTQTPKHLITATGQRVTLRCSPRSGDLSVYWYQQSLDQGLQFLIQYYNGEERAKGNILERFSAQQFPDLHSELNLSSLELGDSALYFCASSEIIMGGNTEAFFGQGTRLTVV.

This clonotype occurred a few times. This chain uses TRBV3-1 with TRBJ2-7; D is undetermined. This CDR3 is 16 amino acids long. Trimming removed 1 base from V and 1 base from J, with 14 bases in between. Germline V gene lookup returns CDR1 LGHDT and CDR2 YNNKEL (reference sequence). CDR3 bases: TGTGCCAGCAGCCAAGGCGCTGTCTTGCGGTCCTACGAGCAGTACTTC. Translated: CASSQGAVLRSYEQYF.

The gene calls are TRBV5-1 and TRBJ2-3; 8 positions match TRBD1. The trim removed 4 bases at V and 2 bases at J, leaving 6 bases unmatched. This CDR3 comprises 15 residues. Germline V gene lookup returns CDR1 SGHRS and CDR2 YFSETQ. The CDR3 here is CASSEGQVLTDTQYF. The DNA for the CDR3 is TGCGCCAGCAGCGAGGGACAGGTCCTCACAGATACGCAGTATTTT.

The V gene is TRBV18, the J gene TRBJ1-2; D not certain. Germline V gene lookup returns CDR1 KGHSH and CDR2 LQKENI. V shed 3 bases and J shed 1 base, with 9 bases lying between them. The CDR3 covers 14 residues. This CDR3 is CASSPLQNNYGYTF. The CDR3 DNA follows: TGTGCCAGCTCACCTTTACAGAATAACTATGGCTACACCTTC.